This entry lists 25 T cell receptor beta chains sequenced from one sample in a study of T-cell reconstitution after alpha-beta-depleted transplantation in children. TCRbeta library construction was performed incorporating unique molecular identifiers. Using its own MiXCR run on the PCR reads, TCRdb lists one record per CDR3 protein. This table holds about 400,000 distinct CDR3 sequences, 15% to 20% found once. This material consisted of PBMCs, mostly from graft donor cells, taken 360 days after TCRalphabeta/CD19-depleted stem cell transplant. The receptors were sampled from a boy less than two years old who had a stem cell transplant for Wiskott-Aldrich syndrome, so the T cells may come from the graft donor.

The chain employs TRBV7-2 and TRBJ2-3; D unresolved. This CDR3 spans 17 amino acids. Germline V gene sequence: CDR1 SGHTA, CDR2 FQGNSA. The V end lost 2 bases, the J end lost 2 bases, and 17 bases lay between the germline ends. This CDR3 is CASSLKLRGSHTDTQYF. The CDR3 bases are TGTGCCAGCAGCTTAAAATTGAGAGGTTCCCACACAGATACGCAGTATTTT.

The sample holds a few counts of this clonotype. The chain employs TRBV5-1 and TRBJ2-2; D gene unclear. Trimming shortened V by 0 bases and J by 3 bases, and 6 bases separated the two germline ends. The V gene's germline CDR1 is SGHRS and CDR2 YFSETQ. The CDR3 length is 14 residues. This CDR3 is CASSLGEDTGELFF. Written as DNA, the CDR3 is TGCGCCAGCAGCTTGGGAGAGGACACCGGGGAGCTGTTTTTT.

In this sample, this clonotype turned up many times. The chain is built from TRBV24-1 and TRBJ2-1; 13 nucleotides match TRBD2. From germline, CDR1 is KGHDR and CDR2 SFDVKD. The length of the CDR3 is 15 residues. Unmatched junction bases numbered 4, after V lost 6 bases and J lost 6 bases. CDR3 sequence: CATSPTSGRANEQFF. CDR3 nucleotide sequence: TGTGCCACCAGTCCTACTAGCGGGAGGGCCAATGAGCAGTTCTTC.

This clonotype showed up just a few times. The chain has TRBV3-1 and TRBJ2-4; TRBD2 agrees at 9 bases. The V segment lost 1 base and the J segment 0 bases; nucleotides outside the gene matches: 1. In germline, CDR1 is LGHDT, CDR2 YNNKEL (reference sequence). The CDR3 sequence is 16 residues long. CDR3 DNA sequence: TGTGCCAGCAGCCAAGTAGCGGGGGAAGCCAAAAACATTCAGTACTTC. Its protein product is CASSQVAGEAKNIQYF. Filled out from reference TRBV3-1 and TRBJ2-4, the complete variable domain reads DTAVSQTPKYLVTQMGNDKSIKCEQNLGHDTMYWYKQDSKKFLKIMFSYNNKELIINETVPNRFSPKSPDKAHLNLHINSLELGDSAVYFCASSQVAGEAKNIQYFGAGTRLSVL.

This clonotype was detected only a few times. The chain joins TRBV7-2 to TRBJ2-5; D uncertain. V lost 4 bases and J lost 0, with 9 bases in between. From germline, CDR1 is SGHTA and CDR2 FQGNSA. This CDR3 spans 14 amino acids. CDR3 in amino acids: CASSSLDNQETQYF. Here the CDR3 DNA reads TGTGCCAGCAGCTCCCTCGACAACCAAGAGACCCAGTACTTC.

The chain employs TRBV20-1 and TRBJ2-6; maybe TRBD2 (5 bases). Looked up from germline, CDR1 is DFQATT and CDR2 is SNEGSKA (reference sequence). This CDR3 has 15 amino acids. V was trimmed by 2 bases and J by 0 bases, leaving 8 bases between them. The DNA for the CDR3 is TGCAGTGCTAGACCTAGCCCCTCTGGGGCCAACGTCCTGACTTTC. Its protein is CSARPSPSGANVLTF.

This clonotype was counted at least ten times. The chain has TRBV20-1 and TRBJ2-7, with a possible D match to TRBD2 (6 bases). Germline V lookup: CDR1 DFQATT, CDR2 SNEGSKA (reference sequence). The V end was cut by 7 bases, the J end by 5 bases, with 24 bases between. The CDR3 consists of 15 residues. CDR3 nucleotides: TGCAGTGTGGATACCTCACGGGGGTTCAAGGACGAGCAGTACTTC. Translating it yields CSVDTSRGFKDEQYF.

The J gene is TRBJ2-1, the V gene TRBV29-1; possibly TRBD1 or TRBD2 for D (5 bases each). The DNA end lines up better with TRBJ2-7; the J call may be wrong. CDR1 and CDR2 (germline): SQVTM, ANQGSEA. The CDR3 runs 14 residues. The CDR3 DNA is TGCAGCGTTGACGGGACCGCCACCTACAATGAGCAGTACTTC. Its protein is CSVDGTATYNEQYF.

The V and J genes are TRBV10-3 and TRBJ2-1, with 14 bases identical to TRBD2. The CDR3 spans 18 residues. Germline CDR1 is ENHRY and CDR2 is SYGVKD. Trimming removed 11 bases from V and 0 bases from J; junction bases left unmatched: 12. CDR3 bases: TGTGCCTCAACCCGGGGACTAGCGGGAGCCCCCTCCTACAATGAGCAGTTCTTC. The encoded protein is CASTRGLAGAPSYNEQFF.

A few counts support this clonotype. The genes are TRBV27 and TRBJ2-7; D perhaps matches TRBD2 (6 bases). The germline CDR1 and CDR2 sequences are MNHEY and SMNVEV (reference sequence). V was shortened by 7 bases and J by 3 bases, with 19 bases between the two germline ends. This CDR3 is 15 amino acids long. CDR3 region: CASKWRLTGVYEQYF. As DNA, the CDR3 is TGTGCCAGCAAATGGCGCCTAACGGGGGTCTACGAGCAGTACTTC.

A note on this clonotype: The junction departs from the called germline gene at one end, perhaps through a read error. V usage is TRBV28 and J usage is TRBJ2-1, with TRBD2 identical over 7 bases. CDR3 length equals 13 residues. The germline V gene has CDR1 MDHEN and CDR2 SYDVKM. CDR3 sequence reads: CASRNGGRDEQFF. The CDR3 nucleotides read TGTGCAAGCAGGAACGGGGGGAGGGATGAGCAGTTCTTC.

CDR3 loop: CASSWGVNTEAFF. As DNA, the CDR3 is TGTGCCAGCAGCTGGGGGGTGAACACTGAAGCTTTCTTT. This sequence joins TRBV5-6 and TRBJ1-1, with D possibly matching TRBD1 (5 bases). Trimming removed 3 bases at V and 0 bases at J, with 6 bases between. The CDR3 has 13 residues. The V gene's germline CDR1 is SGHDT and CDR2 YYEEEE.

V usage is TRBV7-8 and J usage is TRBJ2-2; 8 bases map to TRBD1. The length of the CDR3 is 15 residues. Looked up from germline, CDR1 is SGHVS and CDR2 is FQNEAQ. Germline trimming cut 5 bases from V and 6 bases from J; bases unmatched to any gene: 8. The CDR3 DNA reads TGTGCCAGCAGCCAAGGACAGGGATGGTCCGGGGAGCTGTTTTTT. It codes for CASSQGQGWSGELFF. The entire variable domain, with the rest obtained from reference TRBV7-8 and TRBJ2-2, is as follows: GAGVSQSPRYKVAKRGQDVALRCDPISGHVSLFWYQQALGQGPEFLTYFQNEAQLDKSGLPSDRFFAERPEGSVSTLKIQRTQQEDSAVYLCASSQGQGWSGELFFGEGSRLTVL.

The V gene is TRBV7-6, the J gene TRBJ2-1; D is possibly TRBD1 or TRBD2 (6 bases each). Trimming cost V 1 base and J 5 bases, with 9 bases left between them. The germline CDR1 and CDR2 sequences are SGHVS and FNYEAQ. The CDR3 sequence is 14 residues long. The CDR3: CASSLVGGHNEQFF. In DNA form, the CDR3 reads TGTGCCAGCAGCTTAGTGGGGGGCCACAATGAGCAGTTCTTC.

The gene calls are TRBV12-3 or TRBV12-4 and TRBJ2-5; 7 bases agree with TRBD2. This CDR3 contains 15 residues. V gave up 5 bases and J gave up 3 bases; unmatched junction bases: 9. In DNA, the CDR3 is TGTGCCAGCAGTCAATCGGGACTATTAAAAGAGACCCAGTACTTC. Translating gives CASSQSGLLKETQYF.

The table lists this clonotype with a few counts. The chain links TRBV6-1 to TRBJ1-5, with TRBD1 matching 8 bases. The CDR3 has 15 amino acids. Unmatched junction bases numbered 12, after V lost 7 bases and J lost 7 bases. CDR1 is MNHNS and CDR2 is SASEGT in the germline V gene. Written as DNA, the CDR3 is TGTGCCAGCATCGGAACTCAGGGGGCAAGACAGCCCCAGCATTTT. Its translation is CASIGTQGARQPQHF.

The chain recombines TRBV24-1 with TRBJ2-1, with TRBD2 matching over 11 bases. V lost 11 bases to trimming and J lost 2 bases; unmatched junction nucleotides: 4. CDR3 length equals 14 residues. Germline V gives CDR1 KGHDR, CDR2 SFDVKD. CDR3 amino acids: CAIGLAGPYNEQFF. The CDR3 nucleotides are TGTGCCATAGGACTAGCGGGTCCCTACAATGAGCAGTTCTTC.

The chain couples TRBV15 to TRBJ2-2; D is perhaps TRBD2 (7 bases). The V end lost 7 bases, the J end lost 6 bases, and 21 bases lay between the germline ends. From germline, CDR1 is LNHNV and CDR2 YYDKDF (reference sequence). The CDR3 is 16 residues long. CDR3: CATMRKRGGESGELFF. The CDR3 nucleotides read TGTGCCACCATGCGGAAGAGGGGGGGCGAGTCCGGGGAGCTGTTTTTT.

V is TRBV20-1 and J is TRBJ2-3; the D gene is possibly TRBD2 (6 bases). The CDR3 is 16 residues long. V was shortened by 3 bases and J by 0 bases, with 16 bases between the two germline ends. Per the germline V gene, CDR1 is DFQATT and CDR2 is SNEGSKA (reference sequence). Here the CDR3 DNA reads TGCAGTGCTAGGGTTCCGGGACTGGCTAGCACAGATACGCAGTATTTT. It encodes CSARVPGLASTDTQYF.

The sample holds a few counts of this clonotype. CDR3 region: CASSLYRPLGQETQYF. The CDR3, as DNA: TGCGCCAGCAGCTTGTACAGGCCCCTTGGGCAAGAGACCCAGTACTTC. V is TRBV5-1 and J is TRBJ2-5, with D maybe TRBD1 (5 bases). Between the trimmed V and J ends, which lost 1 base and 2 bases, there was a span of 15 bases. This CDR3 has 16 amino acids. CDR1 and CDR2 (germline): SGHRS, YFSETQ.

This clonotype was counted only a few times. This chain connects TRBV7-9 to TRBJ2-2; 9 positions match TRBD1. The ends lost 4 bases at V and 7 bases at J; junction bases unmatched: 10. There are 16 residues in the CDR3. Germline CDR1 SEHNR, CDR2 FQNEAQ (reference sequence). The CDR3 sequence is CASSYRQGGTGGELFF. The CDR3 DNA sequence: TGTGCCAGCAGCTATCGACAGGGGGGCACAGGCGGGGAGCTGTTTTTT.

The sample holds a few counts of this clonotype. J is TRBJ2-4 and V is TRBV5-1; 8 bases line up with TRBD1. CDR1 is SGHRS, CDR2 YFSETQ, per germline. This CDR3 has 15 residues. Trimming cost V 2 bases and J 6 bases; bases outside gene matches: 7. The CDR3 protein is CASSLGTGRGNIQYF. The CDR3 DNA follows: TGCGCCAGCAGCTTAGGGACAGGAAGGGGAAACATTCAGTACTTC.

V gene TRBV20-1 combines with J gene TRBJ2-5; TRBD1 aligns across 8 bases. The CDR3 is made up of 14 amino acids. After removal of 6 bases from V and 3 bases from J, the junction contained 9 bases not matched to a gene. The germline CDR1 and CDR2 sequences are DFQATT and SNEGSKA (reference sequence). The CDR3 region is CSAVGTGKKETQYF. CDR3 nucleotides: TGCAGTGCCGTCGGGACAGGAAAAAAAGAGACCCAGTACTTC.

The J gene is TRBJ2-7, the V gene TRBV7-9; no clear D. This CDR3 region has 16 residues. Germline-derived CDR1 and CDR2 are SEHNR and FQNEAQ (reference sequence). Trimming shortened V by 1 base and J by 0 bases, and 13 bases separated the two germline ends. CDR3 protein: CASSLGPGSTSYEQYF. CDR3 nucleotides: TGTGCCAGCAGCTTAGGCCCAGGCTCGACCTCCTACGAGCAGTACTTC.

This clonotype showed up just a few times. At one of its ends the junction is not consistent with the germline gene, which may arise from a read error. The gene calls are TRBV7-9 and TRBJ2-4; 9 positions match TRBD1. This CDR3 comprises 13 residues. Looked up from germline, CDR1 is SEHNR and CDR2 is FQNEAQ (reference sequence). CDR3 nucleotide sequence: TGTGCCAGCAGCAAAGATTATGACAGGGGGGGCACTTTC. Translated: CASSKDYDRGGTF.